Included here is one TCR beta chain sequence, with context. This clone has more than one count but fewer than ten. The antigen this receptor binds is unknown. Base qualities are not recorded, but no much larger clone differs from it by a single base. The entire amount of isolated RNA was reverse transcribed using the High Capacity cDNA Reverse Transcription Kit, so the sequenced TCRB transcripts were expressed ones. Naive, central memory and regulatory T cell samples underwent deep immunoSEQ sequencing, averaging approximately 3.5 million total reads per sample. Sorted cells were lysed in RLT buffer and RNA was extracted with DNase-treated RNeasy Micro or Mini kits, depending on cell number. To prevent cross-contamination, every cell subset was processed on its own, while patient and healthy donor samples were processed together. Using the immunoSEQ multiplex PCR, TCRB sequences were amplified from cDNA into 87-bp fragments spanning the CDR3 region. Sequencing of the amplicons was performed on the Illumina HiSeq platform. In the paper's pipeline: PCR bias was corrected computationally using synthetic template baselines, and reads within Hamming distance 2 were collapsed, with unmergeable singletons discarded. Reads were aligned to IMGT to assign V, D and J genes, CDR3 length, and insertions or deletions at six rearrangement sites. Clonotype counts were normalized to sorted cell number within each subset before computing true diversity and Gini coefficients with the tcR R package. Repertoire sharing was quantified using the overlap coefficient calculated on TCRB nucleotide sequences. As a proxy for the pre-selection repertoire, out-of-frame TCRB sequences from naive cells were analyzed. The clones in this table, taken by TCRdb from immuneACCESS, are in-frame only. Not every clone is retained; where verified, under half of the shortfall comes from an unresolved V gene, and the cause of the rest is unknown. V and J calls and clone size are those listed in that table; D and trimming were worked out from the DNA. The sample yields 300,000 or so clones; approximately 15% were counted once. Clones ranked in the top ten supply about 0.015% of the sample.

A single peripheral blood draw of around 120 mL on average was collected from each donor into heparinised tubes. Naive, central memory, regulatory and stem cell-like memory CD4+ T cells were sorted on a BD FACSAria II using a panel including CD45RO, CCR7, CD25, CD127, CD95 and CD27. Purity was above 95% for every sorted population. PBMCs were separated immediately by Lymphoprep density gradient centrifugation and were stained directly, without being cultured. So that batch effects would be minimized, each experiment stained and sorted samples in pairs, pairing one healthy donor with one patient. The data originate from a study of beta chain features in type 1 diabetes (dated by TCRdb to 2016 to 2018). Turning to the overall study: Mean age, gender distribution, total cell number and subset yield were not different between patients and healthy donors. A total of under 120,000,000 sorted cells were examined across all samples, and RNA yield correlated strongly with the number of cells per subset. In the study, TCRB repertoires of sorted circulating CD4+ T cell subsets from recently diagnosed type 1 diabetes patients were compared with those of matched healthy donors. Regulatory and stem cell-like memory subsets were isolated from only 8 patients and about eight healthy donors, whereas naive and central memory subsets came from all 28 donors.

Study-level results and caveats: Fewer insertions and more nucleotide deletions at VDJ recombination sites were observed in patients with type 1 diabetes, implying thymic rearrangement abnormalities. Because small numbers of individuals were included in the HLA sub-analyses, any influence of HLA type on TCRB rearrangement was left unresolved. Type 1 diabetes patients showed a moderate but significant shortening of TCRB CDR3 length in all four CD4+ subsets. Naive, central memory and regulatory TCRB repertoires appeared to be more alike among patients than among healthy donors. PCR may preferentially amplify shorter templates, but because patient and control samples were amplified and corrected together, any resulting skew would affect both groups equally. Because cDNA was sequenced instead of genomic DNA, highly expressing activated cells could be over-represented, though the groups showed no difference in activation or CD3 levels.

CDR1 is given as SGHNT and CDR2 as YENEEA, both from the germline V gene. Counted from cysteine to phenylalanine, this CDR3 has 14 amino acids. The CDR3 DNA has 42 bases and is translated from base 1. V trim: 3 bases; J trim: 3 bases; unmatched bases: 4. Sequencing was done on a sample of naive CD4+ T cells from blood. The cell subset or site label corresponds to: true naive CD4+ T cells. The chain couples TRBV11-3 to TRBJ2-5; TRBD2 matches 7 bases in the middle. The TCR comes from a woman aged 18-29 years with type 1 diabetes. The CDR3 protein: CASSFVTSEETQYF. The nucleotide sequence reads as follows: TGTGCCAGCAGCTTCGTCACTAGCGAAGAGACCCAGTACTTC. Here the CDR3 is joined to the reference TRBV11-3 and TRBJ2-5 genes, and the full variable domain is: EAGVVQSPRYKIIEKKQPVAFWCNPISGHNTLYWYLQNLGQGPELLIRYENEEAVDDSQLPKDRFSAERLKGVDSTLKIQPAELGDSAVYLCASSFVTSEETQYFGPGTRLLVL.